This T cell receptor (beta chain) was captured by sequencing in a study of cytomegalovirus exposure and HLA in healthy donors. TCRdb's table, derived via immunoSEQ multiplex PCR, lists solely in-frame clones and lacks some. The table records about 240,000 clones, 87% of them present only once. Germline V lookup: CDR1 SNHLY, CDR2 FYNNEI. The CDR3 is 16 residues long. V was pared by 3 bases and J by 1 base, with 5 bases of the junction left unmatched. The sequenced material came from PBMCs. V and J are TRBV2 and TRBJ2-5; 10 bases agree with TRBD2. The sequence came from a young man in good health and CMV-seronegative. The CDR3 protein is CASSDFGLAAQETQYF. As DNA, the CDR3 is TGTGCCAGCAGTGATTTCGGACTAGCGGCCCAAGAGACCCAGTACTTC.